A single sample is the source of the 26 T cell receptor beta chains below, sequenced in a study of blood T cell repertoires in COVID-19. The method was immunoSEQ multiplex PCR; TCRdb's version includes in-frame clones alone and lacks a portion of them. The sample includes about 240,000 clones, 80% to 90% of them seen just once. Material for sequencing was peripheral blood. The receptors derive from a woman of 80 years or more with COVID-19, enrolled during active disease.

DNA for the CDR3: TGCGCCAGCAGCCAAAAGGACAGGGTCACTGAAGCTTTCTTT. Amino acid sequence: CASSQKDRVTEAFF. The genes are TRBV4-3 and TRBJ1-1; TRBD1 matches at 8 bases. V lost 2 bases, J lost 4 bases, and 3 bases stayed unmatched. The CDR3 consists of 14 residues. The germline V gene encodes CDR1 LGHNA and CDR2 YSLEER.

The chain combines TRBV5-4 with TRBJ1-3, with TRBD1 as a possible D gene (6 bases). Germline V gene lookup returns CDR1 SGHNT and CDR2 YYREEE (reference sequence). Trimming stripped 3 bases from V and 6 bases from J, with 10 bases between. This CDR3 spans 13 amino acids. CDR3 residues: CASSWNRENTIYF. CDR3 nucleotides: TGTGCCAGCAGCTGGAACAGGGAAAACACCATATATTTT.

This clone showed up just once. The chain combines TRBV7-2 with TRBJ2-1, with a possible D match to TRBD2 (6 bases). CDR3 length: 16 amino acids. CDR1 SGHTA and CDR2 FQGNSA come from the germline V gene. Trimming stripped 6 bases from V and 4 bases from J, with 19 bases between. The CDR3 here is CASSRGLSLSYNEQFF. CDR3 nucleotides: TGTGCCAGCAGTCGCGGACTATCCTTATCTTACAATGAGCAGTTCTTC. Using reference TRBV7-2 and TRBJ2-1 for the parts outside the CDR3, the full variable domain is GAGVSQSPSNKVTEKGKDVELRCDPISGHTALYWYRQSLGQGLEFLIYFQGNSAPDKSGLPSDRFSAERTGGSVSTLTIQRTQQEDSAVYLCASSRGLSLSYNEQFFGPGTRLTVL.

The J gene is TRBJ1-1, the V gene TRBV30, with D possibly matching TRBD1 (5 bases). Between the trimmed V and J ends, which lost 5 bases and 1 base, there was a span of 11 bases. The CDR3 extends over 13 amino acids. Germline-derived CDR1 and CDR2 are GTSNPN and SVGIG (reference sequence). CDR3 coding DNA: TGTGCCTGGGCGGGGGAAACGAACACTGAAGCTTTCTTT. The encoded protein is CAWAGETNTEAFF.

This clone was found once. V is TRBV2 and J is TRBJ2-7; 10 bases are a match to TRBD1. CDR3 size: 17 residues. V shed 5 bases, J shed 2 bases, and the junction held 12 bases outside the gene matches. CDR1 and CDR2 from the germline V gene are SNHLY and FYNNEI. Here the CDR3 DNA reads TGTGCCAGCAGTCACCCGGGACAGGGGAAGTCGACCTACGAGCAGTACTTC. Translation: CASSHPGQGKSTYEQYF.

This clone was seen once. This sequence joins TRBV5-1 and TRBJ1-1, with 7 bases matching TRBD1. V was clipped by 4 bases and J by 2 bases; unmatched bases: 8. Germline values: CDR1 SGHRS, CDR2 YFSETQ. The CDR3 spans 15 residues. CDR3 sequence: CASSQTGTSNTEAFF. As DNA, the CDR3 is TGCGCCAGCAGCCAGACAGGGACCTCCAACACTGAAGCTTTCTTT.

The V and J genes are TRBV5-7 and TRBJ1-4; the match to TRBD1 covers 7 bases. TRBV5-7 is an ORF, and what it does is uncertain. The V and J ends lost 10 bases and 2 bases, in that order; junction bases with no gene match: 5. The CDR3 sequence is 13 residues long. This chain's CDR3 is CADRVATNEKLFF. As DNA, the CDR3 is TGTGCCGACAGGGTCGCCACTAATGAAAAACTGTTTTTT.

This rearrangement joins TRBV4-1 to TRBJ1-2, with D possibly matching TRBD1 (6 bases). The CDR3 consists of 18 residues. V dropped 4 bases and J dropped 6 bases, with 27 bases sitting between them. CDR1 is MGHRA, CDR2 YSYEKL, per germline. This chain's CDR3 is CASSPRASGGLGVDGYTF. CDR3 bases: TGCGCCAGCAGCCCCCGCGCCTCGGGGGGCCTAGGAGTTGATGGCTACACCTTC.

The rearrangement uses TRBV6-2 or TRBV6-3 and TRBJ2-7; 12 positions match TRBD2. V lost 5 bases and J lost 13; bases outside the gene matches: 18. Germline V lookup: CDR1 MNHEY, CDR2 SVGEGT. The CDR3 has 16 amino acids. In DNA, the CDR3 is TGTGCCAGCAGTCCAGCCAGGACTAGCGGGGATATTGTATCCTACTTC. Its protein is CASSPARTSGDIVSYF.

This chain joins TRBV2 and TRBJ2-2; 7 bases match TRBD2. V dropped 5 bases and J dropped 2; count of bases not matched to a gene: 5. From germline, CDR1 is SNHLY and CDR2 FYNNEI. The CDR3 is made up of 15 amino acids. DNA for the CDR3: TGTGCCAGCAGTCCGGGACTAACAAACACCGGGGAGCTGTTTTTT. Translation gives CASSPGLTNTGELFF.

The J gene is TRBJ2-5, the V gene TRBV19; TRBD1 might be the D (5 bases). Germline-derived CDR1 and CDR2 are LNHDA and SQIVND (reference sequence). CDR3 length equals 13 residues. V lost 7 bases and J lost 4, with 13 bases in between. CDR3 region: CASTKDRGETQYF. The CDR3, as DNA: TGTGCCAGTACGAAAGATAGGGGAGAGACCCAGTACTTC.

Here the CDR3 reads CASGGQANTEAFF. The CDR3, as DNA: TGCGCCAGCGGGGGACAGGCGAACACTGAAGCTTTCTTT. The gene calls are TRBV5-1 and TRBJ1-1; 8 nucleotides line up with TRBD1. The CDR3 runs 13 residues. Per the germline V gene, CDR1 is SGHRS and CDR2 is YFSETQ. V dropped 7 bases and J dropped 1; count of bases not matched to a gene: 3.

V is TRBV18 and J is TRBJ1-5, with 7 bases fitting TRBD1. V was pared by 1 base and J by 3 bases, with 3 bases of the junction left unmatched. Germline V gene data show CDR1 as KGHSH and CDR2 as LQKENI. This CDR3 is built from 15 residues. This CDR3 is CASSPQGAFNQPQHF. CDR3 DNA: TGTGCCAGCTCACCACAGGGGGCTTTCAATCAGCCCCAGCATTTT.

The chain uses TRBV2 and TRBJ1-2; D gene unclear. Germline CDR1 reads SNHLY; CDR2 reads FYNNEI. The CDR3 has 13 residues. For the CDR3, the DNA is TGTGCAGAGGAGTCCTTACCTAACTATGGCTACACCTTC. Encoded protein: CAEESLPNYGYTF.

This clone was counted ten times or more. This chain uses TRBV10-3 with TRBJ1-2, with unresolved D. Germline CDR1 ENHRY, CDR2 SYGVKD. The V and J ends lost 5 bases and 6 bases respectively, with 16 bases between them. The CDR3 is made up of 14 amino acids. The CDR3 reads CAISTRVTDHGYTF. For the CDR3, the DNA is TGTGCCATCAGTACTCGCGTCACAGATCATGGCTACACCTTC.

Written as DNA, the CDR3 is TGTGCCAGCAGTCCACACATGCCCGGAGGGTATGGCTACACCTTC. Its protein is CASSPHMPGGYGYTF. The chain carries TRBV28 and TRBJ1-2; D ambiguous. The V end was cut by 5 bases, the J end by 5 bases, with 18 bases between. This CDR3 comprises 15 residues. Germline values: CDR1 MDHEN, CDR2 SYDVKM.

The chain uses TRBV7-9 and TRBJ1-6; 7 nucleotides align to TRBD1. CDR3 length: 14 amino acids. The ends lost 4 bases at V and 6 bases at J; junction bases unmatched: 3. Germline V gene sequence: CDR1 SEHNR, CDR2 FQNEAQ (reference sequence). The CDR3 is CASSSRDSNSPLHF. The CDR3 DNA reads TGTGCCAGCAGCTCCCGGGACAGTAATTCACCCCTCCACTTT.

This clone occurred once. V is TRBV6-5 and J is TRBJ1-1; D gene ambiguous. The CDR3 is 13 amino acids. Germline V gene lookup returns CDR1 MNHEY and CDR2 SVGAGI. V lost 5 bases and J lost 0, with 7 bases in between. The CDR3 loop is CASSLELNTEAFF. As DNA, the CDR3 is TGTGCCAGCAGTCTGGAGTTGAACACTGAAGCTTTCTTT.

This rearrangement joins TRBV3-1 (or the pseudogene TRBV3-2) to TRBJ2-4; TRBD2 aligns across 13 bases. V was pared by 0 bases and J by 11 bases, with 4 bases of the junction left unmatched. There are 15 residues in the CDR3. Germline assignment: CDR1 LGHDT and CDR2 YNNKEL (reference sequence). CDR3 protein: CASSQERTSGSLQYF. The CDR3 nucleotides are TGTGCCAGCAGCCAAGAAAGGACTAGCGGGAGTCTTCAGTACTTC.

V and J are TRBV5-1 and TRBJ1-1; 7 bases align to TRBD1. Germline V gene lookup returns CDR1 SGHRS and CDR2 YFSETQ. Trimming cost V 1 base and J 1 base; bases outside gene matches: 4. The CDR3 length is 15 residues. Here the CDR3 reads CASSLYTGANTEAFF. In DNA form, the CDR3 reads TGCGCCAGCAGCTTGTATACAGGGGCGAACACTGAAGCTTTCTTT.

The chain links TRBV27 to TRBJ2-2; possibly TRBD1 for D (5 bases). The CDR3 covers 14 residues. CDR1 MNHEY and CDR2 SMNVEV come from the germline V gene (reference sequence). Trimming left V 1 base short and J 4 bases short, with 7 bases between. DNA for the CDR3: TGTGCCAGCAGTTTATGGACATTCACCGGGGAGCTGTTTTTT. It codes for CASSLWTFTGELFF.

This CDR3 reads CASGPTGIVATNEKLFF. The CDR3 nucleotides are TGTGCCAGCGGCCCGACAGGGATAGTTGCAACTAATGAAAAACTGTTTTTT. The chain has TRBV27 and TRBJ1-4, with 7 bases lining up with TRBD1. Germline V gives CDR1 MNHEY, CDR2 SMNVEV (reference sequence). The trim removed 8 bases at V and 0 bases at J, leaving 12 bases unmatched. This CDR3 contains 17 residues.

The chain recombines TRBV4-1 with TRBJ2-7; possibly TRBD2 for D (5 bases). The CDR3 extends over 14 amino acids. CDR1 and CDR2 from the germline V gene are MGHRA and YSYEKL. V lost 4 bases to trimming and J lost 0 bases, with 10 bases between them. The CDR3 sequence: CASSPTGFSYEQYF. In DNA form, the CDR3 reads TGCGCCAGCAGCCCTACGGGGTTCTCCTACGAGCAGTACTTC.

The rearrangement joins TRBV7-9 to TRBJ2-3; 9 bases are shared with TRBD2. Germline V lookup: CDR1 SEHNR, CDR2 FQNEAQ (reference sequence). This CDR3 is 18 amino acids long. J was trimmed by 5 bases and V by 5 bases; bases with no gene match: 17. The CDR3 DNA reads as TGTGCCAGCAGCCACCGACTAGCGGCCCCAACCAAGGGAGATACGCAGTATTTT. This encodes CASSHRLAAPTKGDTQYF. Based on the CDR3 plus reference TRBV7-9 and TRBJ2-3, the full variable domain is DTGVSQNPRHKITKRGQNVTFRCDPISEHNRLYWYRQTLGQGPEFLTYFQNEAQLEKSRLLSDRFSAERPKGSFSTLEIQRTEQGDSAMYLCASSHRLAAPTKGDTQYFGPGTRLTVL.

The chain recombines TRBV12-5 with TRBJ2-4; TRBD1 agrees at 8 bases. The germline V gene encodes CDR1 LGHNT and CDR2 FRNRAP. Trimming took 4 bases from V and 6 from J; bases not matched to a gene: 8. The CDR3 spans 15 residues. This chain's CDR3 is CASGSPTGGGNIQYF. The CDR3 DNA reads TGTGCTAGTGGTTCCCCAACAGGGGGTGGAAACATTCAGTACTTC. Full variable domain (outside the CDR3, taken from reference TRBV12-5 and TRBJ2-4): DARVTQTPRHKVTEMGQEVTMRCQPILGHNTVFWYRQTMMQGLELLAYFRNRAPLDDSGMPKDRFSAEMPDATLATLKIQPSEPRDSAVYFCASGSPTGGGNIQYFGAGTRLSVL.

The chain employs TRBV5-5 and TRBJ1-2, with TRBD1 identical over 8 bases. The CDR3 length is 14 residues. Unmatched junction bases numbered 7, after V lost 4 bases and J lost 5 bases. Germline CDR1 SGHKS, CDR2 YYEKEE (reference sequence). CDR3 sequence: CASSQQGASYGYTF. The CDR3 DNA reads TGTGCCAGCAGCCAGCAGGGGGCCTCTTATGGCTACACCTTC.